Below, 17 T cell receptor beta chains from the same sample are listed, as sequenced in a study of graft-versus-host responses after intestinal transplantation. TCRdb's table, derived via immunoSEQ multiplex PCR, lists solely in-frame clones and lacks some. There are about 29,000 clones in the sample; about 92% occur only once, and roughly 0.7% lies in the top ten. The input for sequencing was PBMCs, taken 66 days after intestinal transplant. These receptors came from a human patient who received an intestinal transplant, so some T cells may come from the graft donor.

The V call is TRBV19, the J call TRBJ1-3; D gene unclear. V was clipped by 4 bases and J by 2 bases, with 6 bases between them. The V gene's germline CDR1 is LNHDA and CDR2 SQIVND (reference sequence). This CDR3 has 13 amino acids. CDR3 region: CASSNGAGNTIYF. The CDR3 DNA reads TGTGCCAGTAGTAATGGAGCTGGAAACACCATATATTTT.

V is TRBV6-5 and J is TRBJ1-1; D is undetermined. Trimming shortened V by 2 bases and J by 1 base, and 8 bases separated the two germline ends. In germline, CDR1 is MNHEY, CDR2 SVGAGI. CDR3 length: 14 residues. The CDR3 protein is CASSYGRTNTEAFF. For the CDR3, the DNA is TGTGCCAGCAGTTACGGACGGACGAACACTGAAGCTTTCTTT.

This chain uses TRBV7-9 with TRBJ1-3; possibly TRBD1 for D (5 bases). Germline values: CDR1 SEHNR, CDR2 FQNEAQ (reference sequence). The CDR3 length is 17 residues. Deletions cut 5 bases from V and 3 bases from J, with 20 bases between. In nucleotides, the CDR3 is TGTGCCAGCAGCGTACAGGACTTCCGGGGAATTGGAAACACCATATATTTT. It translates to CASSVQDFRGIGNTIYF.

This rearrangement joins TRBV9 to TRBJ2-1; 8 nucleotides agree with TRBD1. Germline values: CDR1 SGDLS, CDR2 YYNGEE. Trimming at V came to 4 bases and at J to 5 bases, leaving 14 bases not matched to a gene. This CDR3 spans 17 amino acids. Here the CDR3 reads CASSTRFGGTGNNEQFF. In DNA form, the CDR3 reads TGTGCCAGCAGCACCCGCTTTGGGGGGACAGGTAACAATGAGCAGTTCTTC.

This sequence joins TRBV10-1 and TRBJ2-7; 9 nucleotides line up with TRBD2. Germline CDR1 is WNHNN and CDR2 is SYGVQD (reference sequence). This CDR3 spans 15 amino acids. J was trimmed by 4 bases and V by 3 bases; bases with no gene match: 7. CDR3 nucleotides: TGCGCCAGCAGTGATGGTTCTAGCGGGACTTACGAGCAGTACTTC. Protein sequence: CASSDGSSGTYEQYF.

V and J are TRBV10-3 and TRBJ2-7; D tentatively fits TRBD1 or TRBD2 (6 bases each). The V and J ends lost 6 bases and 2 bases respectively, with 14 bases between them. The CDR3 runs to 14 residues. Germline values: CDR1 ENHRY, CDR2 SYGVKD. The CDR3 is CAIRVGGQPYEQYF. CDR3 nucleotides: TGTGCCATCAGGGTAGGGGGGCAACCCTACGAGCAGTACTTC.

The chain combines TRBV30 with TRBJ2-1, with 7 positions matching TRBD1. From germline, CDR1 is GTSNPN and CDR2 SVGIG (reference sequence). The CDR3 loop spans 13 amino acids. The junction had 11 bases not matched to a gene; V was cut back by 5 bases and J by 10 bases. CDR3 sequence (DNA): TGTGCCTGGGGGACAGCCGTTTCCGAGGAGCAGTTCTTC. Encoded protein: CAWGTAVSEEQFF.

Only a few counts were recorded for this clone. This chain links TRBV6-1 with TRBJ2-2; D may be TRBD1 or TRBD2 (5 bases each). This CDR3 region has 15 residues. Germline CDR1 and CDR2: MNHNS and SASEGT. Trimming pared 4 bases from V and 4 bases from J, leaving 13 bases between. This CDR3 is CASSVRDGSTGELFF. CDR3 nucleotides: TGTGCCAGCAGTGTCCGGGACGGATCCACCGGGGAGCTGTTTTTT.

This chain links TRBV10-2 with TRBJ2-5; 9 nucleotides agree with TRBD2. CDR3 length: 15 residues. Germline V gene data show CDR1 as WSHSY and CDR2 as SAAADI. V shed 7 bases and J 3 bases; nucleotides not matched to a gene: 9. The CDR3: CASKTGTSWEETQYF. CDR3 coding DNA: TGCGCCAGCAAGACAGGGACTAGCTGGGAAGAGACCCAGTACTTC.

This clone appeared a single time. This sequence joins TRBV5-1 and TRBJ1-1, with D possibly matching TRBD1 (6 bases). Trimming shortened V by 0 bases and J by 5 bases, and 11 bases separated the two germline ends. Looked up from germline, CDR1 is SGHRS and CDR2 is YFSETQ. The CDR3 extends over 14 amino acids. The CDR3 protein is CASSLGTGKTEAFF. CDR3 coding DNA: TGCGCCAGCAGCTTGGGTACAGGGAAAACTGAAGCTTTCTTT.

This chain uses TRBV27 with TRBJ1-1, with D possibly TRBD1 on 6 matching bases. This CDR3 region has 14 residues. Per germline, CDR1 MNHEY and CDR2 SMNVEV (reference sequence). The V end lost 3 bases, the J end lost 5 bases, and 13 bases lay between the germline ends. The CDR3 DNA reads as TGTGCCAGCAGTTTGATTTCAGGGGAGACTGAAGCTTTCTTT. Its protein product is CASSLISGETEAFF.

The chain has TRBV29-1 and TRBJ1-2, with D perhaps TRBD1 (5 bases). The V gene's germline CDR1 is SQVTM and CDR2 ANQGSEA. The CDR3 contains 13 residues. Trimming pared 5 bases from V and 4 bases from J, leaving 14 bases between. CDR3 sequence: CSVRTGTFYGYTF. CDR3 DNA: TGCAGCGTTCGTACAGGCACCTTCTATGGCTACACCTTC.

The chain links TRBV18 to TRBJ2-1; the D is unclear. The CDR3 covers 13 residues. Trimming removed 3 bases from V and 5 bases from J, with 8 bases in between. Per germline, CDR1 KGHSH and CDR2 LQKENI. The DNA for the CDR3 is TGTGCCAGCTCACCTGTTTCTGACAATGAGCAGTTCTTC. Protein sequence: CASSPVSDNEQFF.

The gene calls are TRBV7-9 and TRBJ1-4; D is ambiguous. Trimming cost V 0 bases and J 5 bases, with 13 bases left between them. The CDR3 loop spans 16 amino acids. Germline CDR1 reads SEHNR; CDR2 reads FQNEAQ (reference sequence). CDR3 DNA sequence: TGTGCCAGCAGCTTAGCGTTCGGGGTTGAGAATGAAAAACTGTTTTTT. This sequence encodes CASSLAFGVENEKLFF.

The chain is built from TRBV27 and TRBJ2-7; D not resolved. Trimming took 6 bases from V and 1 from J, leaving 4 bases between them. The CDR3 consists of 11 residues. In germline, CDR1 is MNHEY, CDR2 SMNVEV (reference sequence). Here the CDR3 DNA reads TGTGCCAGCAGGGATTCCTACGAGCAGTACTTC. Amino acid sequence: CASRDSYEQYF.

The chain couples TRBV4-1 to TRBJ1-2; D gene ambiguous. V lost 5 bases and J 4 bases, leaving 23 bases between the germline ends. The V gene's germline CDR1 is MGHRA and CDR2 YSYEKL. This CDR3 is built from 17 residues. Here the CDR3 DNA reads TGCGCCAGCAGCTTCAACACCCAGAACCGAAAGACCTATGGCTACACCTTC. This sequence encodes CASSFNTQNRKTYGYTF.

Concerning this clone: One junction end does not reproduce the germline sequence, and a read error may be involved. The CDR3 DNA is TGTGCTAGTGGTTTGGTACCCCCCGGATTCGGCGGCTATAGCTACACCTTC. Its protein is CASGLVPPGFGGYSYTF. The chain joins TRBV12-5 to TRBJ1-2; unclear D gene. Germline CDR1 reads LGHNT; CDR2 reads FRNRAP. The CDR3 has 17 amino acids.